The 28 T cell receptor beta chains below come from one sample, sequenced in a study of blood T cells in healthy people across ages. A second PCR of roughly 7 to 11 cycles used a sample-barcoded 5' primer and a J-beta primer mix. TCRdb analysed the 5' RACE reads with MiXCR anew, one entry per CDR3 protein. Of more than 1,000,000 distinct CDR3 sequences in the sample, almost 25% were seen once. These data were also filed under a second study, of T cells of mothers and their children.

The specimen was blood. These receptors all come from a girl aged 2 to 10 in good health.

The chain couples TRBV12-3 or TRBV12-4 to TRBJ1-1; D gene uncertain. V was pared by 5 bases and J by 3 bases, with 10 bases between. CDR3 size: 13 residues. Written as DNA, the CDR3 is TGTGCCAGCAGTACACAAGGTTACACTGAAGCTTTCTTT. Encoded protein: CASSTQGYTEAFF.

The chain links TRBV7-2 to TRBJ1-2, with a tentative D call TRBD1 (5 bases). Germline CDR1 reads SGHTA; CDR2 reads FQGNSA. V was shortened by 11 bases and J by 4 bases, with 20 bases between the two germline ends. The length of the CDR3 is 14 residues. For the CDR3, the DNA is TGTGCCCTCAGCTTGCGGGGGTCCGGCTATGGCTACACCTTC. This encodes CALSLRGSGYGYTF.

The gene calls are TRBV27 and TRBJ1-4; D is possibly TRBD1 (6 bases). CDR1 and CDR2 (germline): MNHEY, SMNVEV (reference sequence). V lost 4 bases and J lost 6, with 12 bases in between. The CDR3 has 14 amino acids. The CDR3 nucleotides are TGTGCCAGCAGTTCCCCGGCAGGGGATGAAAAACTGTTTTTT. Protein product: CASSSPAGDEKLFF.

This chain links TRBV12-3 or TRBV12-4 with TRBJ1-2; 9 bases are a match to TRBD1. This CDR3 has 13 amino acids. J was trimmed by 7 bases and V by 5 bases; bases with no gene match: 5. The CDR3 bases are TGTGCCAGCAGTACGGACAGGGGAAGTGGCTACACCTTC. Residues: CASSTDRGSGYTF.

A remark on this clonotype: Since no conserved phenylalanine or tryptophan closes the CDR3, a read error is the likely cause. This rearrangement joins TRBV7-9 to TRBJ1-1; possibly TRBD1 for D (5 bases). The CDR3 is 14 residues long. CDR1 SEHNR and CDR2 FQNEAQ come from the germline V gene (reference sequence). Trimming took 2 bases from V and 6 from J, leaving 13 bases between them. The CDR3, as DNA: TGTGCCAGCAGCTTAATTCAGGGATTCTCTGAAGCTTTCCTT. This codes for CASSLIQGFSEAFL.

In its sample, this clonotype was seen a few times. CDR3 region: CASSLDRRVTNEKLFF. The CDR3 DNA follows: TGTGCCAGCAGCCTAGACAGGAGGGTAACTAATGAAAAACTGTTTTTT. The rearrangement uses TRBV7-2 and TRBJ1-4; D is perhaps TRBD1 (6 bases). Germline V gene sequence: CDR1 SGHTA, CDR2 FQGNSA. Trimming cost V 5 bases and J 1 base, with 14 bases left between them. This CDR3 contains 16 residues.

This clonotype was detected only a few times. J is TRBJ2-7 and V is TRBV3-1; D possibly matches TRBD1 or TRBD2 (6 bases each). Germline V gene data show CDR1 as LGHDT and CDR2 as YNNKEL (reference sequence). The V end was cut by 4 bases, the J end by 5 bases, with 9 bases between. The CDR3 consists of 12 residues. CDR3 in amino acids: CASSRGADEQYF. The CDR3 nucleotides read TGTGCCAGCAGCCGGGGGGCGGACGAGCAGTACTTC.

V gene TRBV4-1 combines with J gene TRBJ2-3, with 7 positions matching TRBD1. V gave up 1 base and J gave up 6 bases; unmatched junction bases: 13. Germline lookup yields CDR1 MGHRA and CDR2 YSYEKL. The CDR3 is 17 residues long. DNA for the CDR3: TGCGCCAGCAGCCAAGTCAGGGGGAGCTGGTTGGTGGATACGCAGTATTTT. Translated, it gives CASSQVRGSWLVDTQYF.

The chain couples TRBV20-1 to TRBJ2-7, with TRBD2 matching over 9 bases. This CDR3 has 19 amino acids. The germline gives CDR1 DFQATT, CDR2 SNEGSKA (reference sequence). V dropped 0 bases and J dropped 5; count of bases not matched to a gene: 20. CDR3: CSAREGPGLAGKNADEQYF. CDR3 nucleotide sequence: TGCAGTGCTAGAGAGGGGCCTGGGCTAGCGGGAAAGAACGCCGACGAGCAGTACTTC.

The rearrangement uses TRBV28 and TRBJ2-7, with 7 positions matching TRBD1. Trimming took 0 bases from V and 1 from J; bases not matched to a gene: 3. The CDR3 runs 15 residues. Germline lookup yields CDR1 MDHEN and CDR2 SYDVKM. Here the CDR3 reads CASSLWDRHSYEQYF. The DNA for the CDR3 is TGTGCCAGCAGTTTATGGGACAGGCATTCCTACGAGCAGTACTTC.

The rearrangement uses TRBV11-2 and TRBJ1-1; D is undetermined. V was cut by 0 bases and J by 1 base, with 6 bases left in between. The CDR3 length is 14 residues. Per germline, CDR1 SGHAT and CDR2 FQNNGV. The CDR3 DNA reads TGTGCCAGCAGCTTAGAGGACGCGAACACTGAAGCTTTCTTT. Translating gives CASSLEDANTEAFF. Combining the CDR3 with reference TRBV11-2 and TRBJ1-1 gives the whole variable domain EAGVAQSPRYKIIEKRQSVAFWCNPISGHATLYWYQQILGQGPKLLIQFQNNGVVDDSQLPKDRFSAERLKGVDSTLKIQPAKLEDSAVYLCASSLEDANTEAFFGQGTRLTVV.

Only a few counts were recorded for this clonotype. The rearrangement uses TRBV7-9 and TRBJ2-2, with D maybe TRBD1 (6 bases). Germline-derived CDR1 and CDR2 are SEHNR and FQNEAQ (reference sequence). The ends were cut back, 4 bases at V and 4 bases at J, with 16 bases in the middle. The CDR3 contains 16 residues. CDR3 bases: TGTGCCAGCAGCTCAAACCGGGACACGACCACCGGGGAGCTGTTTTTT. Encoded protein: CASSSNRDTTTGELFF.

This clonotype occurred a few times. J is TRBJ2-1 and V is TRBV29-1, with 9 bases identical to TRBD2. Germline-derived CDR1 and CDR2 are SQVTM and ANQGSEA. The CDR3 length is 12 residues. V was clipped by 5 bases and J by 8 bases; unmatched bases: 4. CDR3 protein: CSVFRGGDEQFF. The CDR3 DNA reads TGCAGCGTTTTTCGCGGGGGGGATGAGCAGTTCTTC.

The rearrangement joins TRBV20-1 to TRBJ2-5; no clear D gene. This CDR3 is built from 13 residues. Germline V gene sequence: CDR1 DFQATT, CDR2 SNEGSKA (reference sequence). V was shortened by 5 bases and J by 4 bases, with 14 bases between the two germline ends. CDR3 DNA sequence: TGCAGTGCTTTAGAAACGGATCGAGAGACCCAGTACTTC. Translation: CSALETDRETQYF.

The rearrangement uses TRBV2 and TRBJ1-4; tentatively, D is TRBD1 (5 bases). There are 12 residues in the CDR3. The V end was cut by 6 bases, the J end by 7 bases, with 9 bases between. CDR1 and CDR2 (germline): SNHLY, FYNNEI. Written as DNA, the CDR3 is TGTGCCAGCAGAGCAGGGTTTGAAAAACTGTTTTTT. Translation gives CASRAGFEKLFF.

This clonotype was detected only a few times. The chain carries TRBV29-1 and TRBJ2-5; possibly TRBD2 for D (6 bases). Gene TRBJ2-7 matches the end of the DNA better, so the J call may be wrong. Germline values: CDR1 SQVTM, CDR2 ANQGSEA. CDR3 length equals 13 residues. The CDR3 coding sequence is TGCAGCGTTGAAGCCTCGACTAGCTACGAGCAGTACTTC. Encoded protein: CSVEASTSYEQYF.

This clonotype showed up just a few times. The genes are TRBV6-1 and TRBJ2-1, with D tentatively TRBD1 or TRBD2 (5 bases each). This CDR3 region has 16 residues. CDR1 and CDR2 from the germline V gene are MNHNS and SASEGT. The V end was cut by 5 bases, the J end by 1 base, with 15 bases between. This CDR3 is CASSRGATSSYNEQFF. The CDR3 DNA reads as TGTGCCAGCAGTCGAGGGGCGACAAGTTCCTACAATGAGCAGTTCTTC.

The rearrangement links TRBV11-2 to TRBJ2-5; D could derive from TRBD1 or TRBD2 (6 bases each). This CDR3 has 15 residues. CDR1 SGHAT and CDR2 FQNNGV come from the germline V gene. Between the trimmed V and J ends, which lost 2 bases and 5 bases, there was a span of 15 bases. CDR3 in amino acids: CASSLLGGLRETQYF. The DNA for the CDR3 is TGTGCCAGCAGCTTACTCGGGGGCCTTAGGGAGACCCAGTACTTC.

The sample holds many counts of this clonotype. V usage is TRBV29-1 and J usage is TRBJ1-1; D gene ambiguous. Per germline, CDR1 SQVTM and CDR2 ANQGSEA. This CDR3 has 11 amino acids. The V gene lost 7 bases and the J gene lost 1 base, with 7 bases spanning the gap. The CDR3 coding sequence is TGCAGCGGTTCCAAGAACACTGAAGCTTTCTTT. This translates into CSGSKNTEAFF.

The CDR3 here is CASSATGSLYGYTF. In DNA form, the CDR3 reads TGTGCCAGCAGCGCGACAGGGAGCCTCTATGGCTACACCTTC. The chain uses TRBV12-3 or TRBV12-4 and TRBJ1-2, with TRBD1 identical over 7 bases. V dropped 6 bases and J dropped 4; count of bases not matched to a gene: 8. The CDR3 contains 14 residues.

This chain uses TRBV20-1 with TRBJ1-5; no definite D call. V lost 1 base and J 8 bases, leaving 6 bases between the germline ends. This CDR3 spans 11 amino acids. Germline-derived CDR1 and CDR2 are DFQATT and SNEGSKA (reference sequence). As DNA, the CDR3 is TGCAGTGCTAGAGGTAGTGAGCCCCAGCATTTT. Its translation is CSARGSEPQHF.

This clonotype appeared a few times. V usage is TRBV4-1 and J usage is TRBJ2-7, with unresolved D. V shed 4 bases and J shed 0 bases, with 10 bases lying between them. This CDR3 has 14 amino acids. Germline-derived CDR1 and CDR2 are MGHRA and YSYEKL. CDR3 nucleotides: TGCGCCAGCAGCCGGTCCGTATCCTCCTACGAGCAGTACTTC. This encodes CASSRSVSSYEQYF.

This clonotype has more than one count but fewer than ten. CDR3 sequence (DNA): TGCGCCAGCAGCCAGATACAGGGGAGCACCGGGGAGCTGTTTTTT. This codes for CASSQIQGSTGELFF. The V and J genes are TRBV4-1 and TRBJ2-2; 7 bases agree with TRBD1. Per germline, CDR1 MGHRA and CDR2 YSYEKL. This CDR3 contains 15 residues. V was clipped by 3 bases and J by 4 bases; unmatched bases: 5.

The chain uses TRBV6-2 or TRBV6-3 and TRBJ2-7; the D gene is possibly TRBD1 (5 bases). V was clipped by 7 bases and J by 3 bases, with 13 bases between them. The CDR3 contains 13 residues. Looked up from germline, CDR1 is MNHEY and CDR2 is SVGEGT. CDR3 coding DNA: TGTGCCAGCACCTTGGACACGAACTACGAGCAGTACTTC. The encoded protein is CASTLDTNYEQYF.

The chain couples TRBV2 to TRBJ2-5; D unclear. This CDR3 comprises 13 residues. Trimming removed 10 bases from V and 4 bases from J, with 16 bases in between. Germline V gene sequence: CDR1 SNHLY, CDR2 FYNNEI. CDR3 amino acids: CATLRDVRETQYF. In DNA form, the CDR3 reads TGTGCCACCCTAAGGGATGTAAGAGAGACCCAGTACTTC.

This clonotype appeared a few times. The junction shows a germline mismatch at one end, possibly a read error. The chain joins TRBV4-1 to TRBJ1-2; unclear D gene. CDR3 length: 13 amino acids. CDR1 MGHRA and CDR2 YSYEKL come from the germline V gene. The CDR3 here is CASSQGWDYGYTF. The DNA of the CDR3 is TGCGCCAGCAGTCAAGGTTGGGATTATGGCTACACCTTC.

A few counts support this clonotype. The chain couples TRBV5-1 to TRBJ2-5, with 8 bases fitting TRBD2. Germline CDR1 is SGHRS and CDR2 is YFSETQ. V shed 1 base, J shed 5 bases, and the junction held 4 bases outside the gene matches. The CDR3 length is 14 residues. The CDR3 nucleotides read TGCGCCAGCAGCTTGTATAGCGGGGAGGAGACCCAGTACTTC. It translates to CASSLYSGEETQYF.

This clonotype was seen only a few times. The chain employs TRBV4-2 and TRBJ2-7, with a tentative D call TRBD2 (5 bases). The germline V gene encodes CDR1 LGHNA and CDR2 YNFKEQ. The CDR3 totals 15 residues. Trimming stripped 0 bases from V and 2 bases from J, with 11 bases between. In DNA, the CDR3 is TGTGCCAGCAGCCAAGAACGGACTCAGACCTACGAGCAGTACTTC. Its translation is CASSQERTQTYEQYF.